These T cell receptor beta chains were read from a single sample in a study of T cells expressing NK-cell markers. Reanalyzing the 5' RACE reads, TCRdb keeps one entry per CDR3 protein, without DNA. The table lists about 380,000 distinct CDR3 sequences. Sample: blood T cells: a sorted CD56 or NKG2C T cell subset, CD4+ or CD8+ T cells, or bulk PBMC T cells (not recorded which). The receptors were gathered from a man aged 18-75 years in good health. Both conserved end residues are part of each CDR3.

TRBJ2-7,TRBV9,CASSAGGRPSEQYF
TRBJ2-7,TRBV20-1,CSARYRGRSDEQYF
TRBJ2-5,TRBV15,CATSRDPHPQETQYF
TRBJ1-1,TRBV6-6,CASSYELRHEAFF
TRBJ2-5,TRBV6-2/TRBV6-3,CASSSGTGWSETQYF
TRBJ2-2,TRBV14,CASSPFPGQGDTGELFF
TRBJ1-1,TRBV5-1,CASSYPGTGEIAFF
TRBJ2-3,TRBV4-2,CASSQDLRGRTDTQYF
TRBJ1-2,TRBV7-9,CASSLGPAEDGYTF
TRBJ2-2,TRBV28,CASRAGIGELFF
TRBJ1-1,TRBV6-1,CASRLHPNTEAFF
TRBJ2-5,TRBV20-1,CSARPGGEFFQETQYF
TRBJ1-1,TRBV10-3,CASNRGGGTEAFF
TRBJ2-7,TRBV12-3/TRBV12-4,CASRFAGAKVYEQYF
TRBJ2-7,TRBV7-2,CASQRDPPYEQYF
TRBJ1-2,TRBV6-5,CASSYSSQGRGYTF
TRBJ2-1,TRBV12-5,CASRQGSNEQFF
TRBJ2-7,TRBV20-1,CSAGGGQGSYEQYF
TRBJ1-6,TRBV6-5,CASSYRPQGQGHNSPLHF
TRBJ2-5,TRBV20-1,CSAGRRRQETQYF
TRBJ2-1,TRBV9,CASSLTGQGTYNEQFF
TRBJ2-1,TRBV29-1,CSVITRNNEQFF
TRBJ2-2,TRBV7-9,CASSLRLDTGELFF
TRBJ2-5,TRBV7-9,CALRQRGSFQETQYF
TRBJ2-5,TRBV18,CASSPPGRHGVTQYF
TRBJ2-2,TRBV12-3/TRBV12-4,CASRGVGRGKINTGELFF
TRBJ1-4,TRBV10-2,CASSDRGPNEKLFF
TRBJ2-5,TRBV3-1,CASSRQSGETQYF
TRBJ2-3,TRBV18,CASSPRLAGGPGTQYF
TRBJ1-5,TRBV6-2/TRBV6-3,CASSYSPGGRQPQHF
TRBJ1-5,TRBV12-3/TRBV12-4,CASRSGQGASQPQHF
TRBJ1-4,TRBV29-1,CSVEGSGENEKLFF
TRBJ1-1,TRBV12-3/TRBV12-4,CASRKRRGNTEAFF
TRBJ1-2,TRBV3-1,CASSQADRPNGYTF
TRBJ2-3,TRBV21-1,CASSKGLKTSTDTQYF